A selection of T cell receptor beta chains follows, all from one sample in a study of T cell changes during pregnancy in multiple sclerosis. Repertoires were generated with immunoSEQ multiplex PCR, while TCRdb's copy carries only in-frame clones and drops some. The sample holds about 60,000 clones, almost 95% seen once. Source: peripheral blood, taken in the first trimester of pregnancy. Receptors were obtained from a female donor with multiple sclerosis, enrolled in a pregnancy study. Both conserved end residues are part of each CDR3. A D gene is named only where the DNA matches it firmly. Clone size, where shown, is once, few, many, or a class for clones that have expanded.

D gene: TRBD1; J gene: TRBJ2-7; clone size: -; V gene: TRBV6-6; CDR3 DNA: TGTGCCAGCAGTCCGACAGGGGCCTACGAGCAGTACTTC; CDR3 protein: CASSPTGAYEQYF
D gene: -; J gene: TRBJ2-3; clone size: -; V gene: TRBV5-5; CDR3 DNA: TGTGCCAGCAGCCCTCCTAGGGGCGGTACAGATACGCAGTATTTT; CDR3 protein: CASSPPRGGTDTQYF
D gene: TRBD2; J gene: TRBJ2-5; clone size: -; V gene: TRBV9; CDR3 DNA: TGTGCCAGCAGCGTAGGGTCTAGCGGGGCCCAAGAGACCCAGTACTTC; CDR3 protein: CASSVGSSGAQETQYF
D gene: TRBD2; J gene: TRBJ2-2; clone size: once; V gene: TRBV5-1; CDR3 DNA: TGCGCCAGCAGCTTGGTCCGGGGGGGCCAGACCGGGGAGCTGTTTTTT; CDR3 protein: CASSLVRGGQTGELFF
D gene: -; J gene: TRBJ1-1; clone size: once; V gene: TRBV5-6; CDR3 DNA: TGTGCCAGCAGCTTTATCCCCGACAGGGAAGCTTTCTTT; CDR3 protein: CASSFIPDREAFF
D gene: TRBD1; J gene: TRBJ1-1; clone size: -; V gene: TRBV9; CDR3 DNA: TGTGCCAGCAGCGTATCAGGGACAGGGACTATTAACACTGAAGCTTTCTTT; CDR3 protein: CASSVSGTGTINTEAFF
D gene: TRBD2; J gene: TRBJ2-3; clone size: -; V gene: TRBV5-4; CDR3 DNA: TGTGCCAGCAGCCCCCGATTAGCGGGGGCCCTCACAGATACGCAGTATTTT; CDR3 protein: CASSPRLAGALTDTQYF
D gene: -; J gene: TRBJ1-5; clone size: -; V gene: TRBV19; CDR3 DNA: TGTGCCAGTAGTATTTCAGGGGCATGGAATCAGCCCCAGCATTTT; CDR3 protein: CASSISGAWNQPQHF
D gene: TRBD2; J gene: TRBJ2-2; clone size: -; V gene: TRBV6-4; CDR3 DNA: TGTGCCAGCAGTTCGGGACTAGCGGGCGGGGAGCTGTTTTTT; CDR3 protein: CASSSGLAGGELFF
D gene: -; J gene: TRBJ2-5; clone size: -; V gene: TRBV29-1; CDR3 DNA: TGCAGCGTTGCCCCCGAGGAGACCCAGTACTTC; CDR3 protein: CSVAPEETQYF
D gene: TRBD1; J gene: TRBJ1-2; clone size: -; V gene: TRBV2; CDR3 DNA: TGTGCCAGCAGTTTAAGTATAGGGGGCGTCTATGGCTACACCTTC; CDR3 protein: CASSLSIGGVYGYTF
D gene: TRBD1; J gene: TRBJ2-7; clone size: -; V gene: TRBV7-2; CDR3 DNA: TGTGCCAGCAGCTTAGCCCCCTGGGACAGGGGAGGCGAGCAGTACTTC; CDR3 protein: CASSLAPWDRGGEQYF
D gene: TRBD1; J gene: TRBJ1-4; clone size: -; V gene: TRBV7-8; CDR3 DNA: TGTGCCAGCAGCCCAGGACAGGGACAGAATGAAAAACTGTTTTTT; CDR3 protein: CASSPGQGQNEKLFF
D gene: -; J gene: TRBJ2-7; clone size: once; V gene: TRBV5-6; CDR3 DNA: TGTGCCAGCAGCTTGGACAGGGACGAGCAGTACTTC; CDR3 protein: CASSLDRDEQYF
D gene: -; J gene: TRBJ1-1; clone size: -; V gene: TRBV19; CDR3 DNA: TGTGCCAGTAGTCGGTCTGCGGGTAGGACTGAAGCTTTCTTT; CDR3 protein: CASSRSAGRTEAFF
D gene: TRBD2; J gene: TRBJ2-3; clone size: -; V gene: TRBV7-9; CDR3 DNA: TGTGCCAGCAGCCCTGGGCTAGCGGGGGGGCGGCATACGCAGTATTTT; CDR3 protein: CASSPGLAGGRHTQYF
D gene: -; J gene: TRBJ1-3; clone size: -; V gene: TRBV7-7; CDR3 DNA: TGTGCTAGCAGCTTATTTGCAGGGGTCGGAAACACCATATATTTT; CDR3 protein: CASSLFAGVGNTIYF
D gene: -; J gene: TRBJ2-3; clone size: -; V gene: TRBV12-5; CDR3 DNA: TGTGCTAGTGGGTTCTCTAGCACAGATACGCAGTATTTT; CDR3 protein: CASGFSSTDTQYF
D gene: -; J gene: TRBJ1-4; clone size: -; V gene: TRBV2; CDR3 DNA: TGTGCCAGCAGTGAAACCCGAGGGGAAAAACTGTTTTTT; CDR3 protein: CASSETRGEKLFF
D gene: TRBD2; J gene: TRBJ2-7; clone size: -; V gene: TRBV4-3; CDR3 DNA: TGCGCCAGCAGCCAAGGAGCGGGGTCCTACGAGCAGTACTTC; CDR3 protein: CASSQGAGSYEQYF
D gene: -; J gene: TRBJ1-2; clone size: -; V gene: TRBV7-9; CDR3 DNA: TGTGCCAGCAGCTTATCCGGCTATGGCTACACCTTC; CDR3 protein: CASSLSGYGYTF
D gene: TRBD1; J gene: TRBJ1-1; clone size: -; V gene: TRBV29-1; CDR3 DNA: TGCAGCGTTGAAAGACGGGGACAGGGGGCTCGGGTTCTCTTT; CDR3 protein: CSVERRGQGARVLF
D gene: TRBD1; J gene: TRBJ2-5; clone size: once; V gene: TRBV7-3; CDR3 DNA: TGTGCCAGCAGCCCGAGGGACAGGGTGGAGACCCAGTACTTC; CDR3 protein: CASSPRDRVETQYF
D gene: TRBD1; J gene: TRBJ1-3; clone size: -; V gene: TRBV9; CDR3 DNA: TGTGCCAGCAGCGAACCCCTACAGGGGGCGAAGGGCTCCATATATTTT; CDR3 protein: CASSEPLQGAKGSIYF